Each of the 2 T cell receptor beta chains below was sequenced from the same sample in a study of cytomegalovirus exposure and HLA in healthy donors. The table came from immunoSEQ multiplex PCR; TCRdb's copy has only in-frame clones and leaves some out. The sample carries roughly 230,000 clones, 90% recorded once. Input material: PBMCs. The receptor set was obtained from a woman aged 25 to 39 in good health and CMV-seronegative.

The chain employs TRBV30 and TRBJ2-2; D tentatively fits TRBD1 or TRBD2 (5 bases each). Germline CDR1 reads GTSNPN; CDR2 reads SVGIG (reference sequence). This CDR3 region has 17 residues. Deletions cut 0 bases from V and 5 bases from J, with 19 bases between. The CDR3 region has the DNA TGTGCCTGGAGTGTTATCAGGGTAGGGAGAAAAACCGGGGAGCTGTTTTTT. Its translation is CAWSVIRVGRKTGELFF.

The V and J genes are TRBV5-1 and TRBJ2-7, with D perhaps being TRBD1 or TRBD2 (5 bases each). Per the germline V gene, CDR1 is SGHRS and CDR2 is YFSETQ. The CDR3 is made up of 14 amino acids. V was shortened by 4 bases and J by 2 bases, with 13 bases between the two germline ends. CDR3 bases: TGCGCCAGCAGCCCGGGGACGCTCGCCTACGAGCAGTACTTC. Its translation is CASSPGTLAYEQYF.